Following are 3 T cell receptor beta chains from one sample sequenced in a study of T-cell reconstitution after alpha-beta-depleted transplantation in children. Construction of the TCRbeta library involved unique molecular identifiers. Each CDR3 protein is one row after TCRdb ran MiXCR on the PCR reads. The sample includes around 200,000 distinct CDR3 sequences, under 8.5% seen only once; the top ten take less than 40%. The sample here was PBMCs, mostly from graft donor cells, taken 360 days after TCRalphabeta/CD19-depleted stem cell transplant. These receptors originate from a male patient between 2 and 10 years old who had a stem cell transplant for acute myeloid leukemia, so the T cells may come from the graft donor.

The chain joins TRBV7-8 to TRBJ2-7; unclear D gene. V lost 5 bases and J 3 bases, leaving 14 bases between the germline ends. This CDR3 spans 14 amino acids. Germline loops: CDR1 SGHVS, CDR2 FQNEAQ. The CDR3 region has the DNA TGTGCCAGCAGCCTCTTTGCCAGGCTCTACGAGCAGTACGTC. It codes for CASSLFARLYEQYV.

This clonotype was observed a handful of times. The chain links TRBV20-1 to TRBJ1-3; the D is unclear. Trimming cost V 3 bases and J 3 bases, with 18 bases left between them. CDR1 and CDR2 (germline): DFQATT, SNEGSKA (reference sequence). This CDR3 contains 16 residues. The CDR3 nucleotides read TGCAGTGCTAGTTTGTGGAAGTACCGTCTTGGAAACACCATATATTTT. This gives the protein CSASLWKYRLGNTIYF.

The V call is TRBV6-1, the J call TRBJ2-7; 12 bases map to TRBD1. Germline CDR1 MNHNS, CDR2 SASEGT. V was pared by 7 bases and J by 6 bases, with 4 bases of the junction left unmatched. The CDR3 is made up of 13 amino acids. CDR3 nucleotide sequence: TGTGCCAGCAACCGGGACAGGGGGCCCGAGCAGTACGTC. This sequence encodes CASNRDRGPEQYV.